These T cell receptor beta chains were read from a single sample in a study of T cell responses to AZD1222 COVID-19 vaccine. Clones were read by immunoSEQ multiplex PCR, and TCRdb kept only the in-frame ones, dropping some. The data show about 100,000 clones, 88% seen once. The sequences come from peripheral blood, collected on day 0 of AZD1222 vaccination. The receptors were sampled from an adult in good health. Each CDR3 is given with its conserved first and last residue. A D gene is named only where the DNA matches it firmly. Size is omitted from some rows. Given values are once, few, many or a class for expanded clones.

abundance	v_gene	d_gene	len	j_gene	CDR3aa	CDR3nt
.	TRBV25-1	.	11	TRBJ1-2	CASGHGYGYTF	TGTGCCAGCGGACATGGGTATGGCTACACCTTC
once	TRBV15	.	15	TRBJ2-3	CATSRRSDTPDTQYF	TGTGCCACCAGCAGGCGTAGCGACACACCAGATACGCAGTATTTT
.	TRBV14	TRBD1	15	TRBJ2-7	CASSLGQGGSYEQYF	TGTGCCAGCAGCCTGGGACAGGGCGGCTCCTACGAGCAGTACTTC
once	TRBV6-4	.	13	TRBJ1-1	CASSDSWGSEAFF	TGTGCCAGCAGTGACTCGTGGGGTTCTGAAGCTTTCTTT
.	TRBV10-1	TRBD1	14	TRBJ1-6	CASSAGTGDSPLHF	TGCGCCAGCAGCGCCGGGACAGGGGATTCACCCCTCCACTTT
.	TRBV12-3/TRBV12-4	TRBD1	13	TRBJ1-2	CASRGTGVDGYTF	TGTGCCAGCCGGGGGACAGGGGTGGATGGCTACACCTTC
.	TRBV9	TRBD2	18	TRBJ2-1	CASSTESRTSGRIDEQFF	TGTGCCAGCAGCACAGAGAGTAGGACTAGCGGGAGGATCGATGAGCAGTTCTTC
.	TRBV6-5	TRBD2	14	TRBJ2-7	CASRRLAADYEQYF	TGTGCCAGCAGAAGACTAGCGGCAGACTACGAGCAGTACTTC
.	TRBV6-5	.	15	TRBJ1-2	CASSSREARSLGYTF	TGTGCCAGCAGTAGCCGGGAGGCAAGGTCCTTGGGCTACACCTTC
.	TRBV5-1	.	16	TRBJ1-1	CASSLAGLWMDTEAFF	TGCGCCAGCAGCTTGGCCGGACTCTGGATGGACACTGAAGCTTTCTTT